The 15 T cell receptor beta chains below all came from one sample that was sequenced in a study of human T cells and chemical hapten exposure. TCRdb re-called the 5' RACE reads through MiXCR, storing one row per CDR3 protein. The sample has 150,000 or so distinct CDR3 sequences; around 4.1% are singletons. The authors extracted total RNA from unfractionated whole blood. These receptors came from a female donor in good health.

The table lists this clonotype with many counts. The chain joins TRBV6-1 to TRBJ1-3, with 9 bases aligning to TRBD1. CDR1 and CDR2 from the germline V gene are MNHNS and SASEGT. This CDR3 has 15 residues. The ends lost 6 bases at V and 2 bases at J; junction bases unmatched: 5. CDR3 sequence (DNA): TGTGCCAGCAGCAGGACAGGGGCACCTGGAAACACCATATATTTT. Protein sequence: CASSRTGAPGNTIYF.

This clonotype was counted many times. The rearrangement links TRBV5-1 to TRBJ2-7; tentative D call: TRBD2 (5 bases). Trimming shortened V by 3 bases and J by 5 bases, and 12 bases separated the two germline ends. The CDR3 runs 13 residues. The germline V gene has CDR1 SGHRS and CDR2 YFSETQ. CDR3: CASSYLREHEQYF. The CDR3 coding sequence is TGCGCCAGCAGCTACCTGAGGGAGCACGAGCAGTACTTC.

This clonotype was observed at least ten times. The V call is TRBV27, the J call TRBJ2-5, with 7 bases identical to TRBD1. J gave up 5 bases and V 2 bases, and 5 bases lay outside the gene matches. This CDR3 has 14 amino acids. Germline V gives CDR1 MNHEY, CDR2 SMNVEV (reference sequence). Here the CDR3 DNA reads TGTGCCAGCAGTTTAATTCAGGGGGTGGAGACCCAGTACTTC. Protein product: CASSLIQGVETQYF.

Ten or more counts support this clonotype. CDR3 nucleotide sequence: TGTGCCAGCAGCCAAGATAGGGACAGGGGACGTGGCTACACCTTC. Translated, it gives CASSQDRDRGRGYTF. The J gene is TRBJ1-2, the V gene TRBV4-2, with 10 nucleotides matching TRBD1. The CDR3 is 15 residues long. CDR1 is LGHNA, CDR2 YNFKEQ, per germline. Germline trimming cut 0 bases from V and 7 bases from J; bases unmatched to any gene: 5.

This clonotype has at least ten counts. This chain joins TRBV5-1 and TRBJ2-5, with D perhaps being TRBD1 or TRBD2 (6 bases each). The CDR3 totals 14 residues. The V end was cut by 0 bases, the J end by 4 bases, with 10 bases between. Germline CDR1 SGHRS, CDR2 YFSETQ. CDR3: CASSLERGVETQYF. CDR3 DNA: TGCGCCAGCAGCTTGGAAAGGGGGGTAGAGACCCAGTACTTC.

This clonotype showed up many times. This chain uses TRBV10-3 with TRBJ2-1; D gene uncertain. CDR3 length equals 16 residues. Germline loops: CDR1 ENHRY, CDR2 SYGVKD. Trimming removed 3 bases at V and 5 bases at J, with 17 bases between. The CDR3, as DNA: TGTGCCATCAGTGACCTAGAAGCCCCTCTAAACAATGAGCAGTTCTTC. Its translation: CAISDLEAPLNNEQFF.

In this sample, this clonotype turned up many times. Germline and junction disagree at one end, which may indicate a read error. V and J are TRBV2 and TRBJ2-1; D may be TRBD1 (6 bases). Germline V gene data show CDR1 as SNHLY and CDR2 as FYNNEI. This CDR3 contains 17 residues. The CDR3 loop is CASNFDARRPRDNEQLF. CDR3 DNA sequence: TGTGCCAGCAACTTCGACGCCCGGAGGCCCCGGGACAATGAGCAGCTCTTC.

This clonotype showed up just a few times. The V gene is TRBV7-2, the J gene TRBJ2-3, with 10 bases lining up with TRBD2. CDR1 and CDR2 (germline): SGHTA, FQGNSA. The CDR3 is made up of 15 amino acids. The V and J ends lost 3 bases and 4 bases, in that order; junction bases with no gene match: 4. The DNA of the CDR3 is TGTGCCAGCAGCTTGAGCGGGGGGGTCCCAGATACGCAGTATTTT. It codes for CASSLSGGVPDTQYF. Full variable domain (rest looked up from reference TRBV7-2 and TRBJ2-3): GAGVSQSPSNKVTEKGKDVELRCDPISGHTALYWYRQSLGQGLEFLIYFQGNSAPDKSGLPSDRFSAERTGGSVSTLTIQRTQQEDSAVYLCASSLSGGVPDTQYFGPGTRLTVL.

This clonotype was seen at least ten times. This chain connects TRBV6-2 or TRBV6-3 to TRBJ2-7; 9 nucleotides line up with TRBD1. Looked up from germline, CDR1 is MNHEY and CDR2 is SVGEGT. The CDR3 has 13 residues. With 4 bases clipped from V and 5 bases from J, the junction kept 3 bases outside the gene matches. This CDR3 reads CASSSRDRDEQYF. DNA of the CDR3: TGTGCCAGCAGTTCACGGGACAGGGACGAGCAGTACTTC.

There are a few counts of this clonotype. The rearrangement uses TRBV6-5 and TRBJ1-4, with 8 bases aligning to TRBD1. Germline V lookup: CDR1 MNHEY, CDR2 SVGAGI. The CDR3 runs to 15 residues. The junction had 8 bases not matched to a gene; V was cut back by 6 bases and J by 5 bases. The CDR3 sequence: CASSWGQDLNEKLFF. DNA for the CDR3: TGTGCCAGCAGCTGGGGACAGGACCTAAATGAAAAACTGTTTTTT.

V and J are TRBV7-7 and TRBJ2-2; D is possibly TRBD1 (6 bases). Germline V lookup: CDR1 SSHAT, CDR2 FNYEAQ (reference sequence). Trimming took 5 bases from V and 8 from J, leaving 12 bases between them. CDR3 size: 13 residues. CDR3 sequence: CASSTRRGGELFF. The CDR3 DNA follows: TGTGCCAGCAGCACCCGAAGGGGGGGGGAGCTGTTTTTT. Drawing the rest from reference TRBV7-7 and TRBJ2-2, the complete variable domain is GAGVSQSPRYKVTKRGQDVTLRCDPISSHATLYWYQQALGQGPEFLTYFNYEAQPDKSGLPSDRFSAERPEGSISTLTIQRTEQRDSAMYRCASSTRRGGELFFGEGSRLTVL.

Ten or more counts support this clonotype. This chain connects TRBV4-3 to TRBJ2-3; 9 positions agree with TRBD2. CDR1 is LGHNA, CDR2 YSLEER, per germline. The CDR3 consists of 16 residues. J lost 4 bases, V lost 0 bases, and 5 bases had no gene match. CDR3 sequence (DNA): TGCGCCAGCAGCCAAGATATAGGCGGGGGGGCAGATACGCAGTATTTT. Translating it yields CASSQDIGGGADTQYF.

The J gene is TRBJ2-5, the V gene TRBV6-6, with TRBD1 as a possible D gene (5 bases). Trimming removed 0 bases at V and 4 bases at J, with 18 bases between. The CDR3 totals 17 residues. Germline loops: CDR1 MNHNY, CDR2 SVGAGI (reference sequence). Here the CDR3 DNA reads TGTGCCAGCAGTTACTCGTTAATAGGATCAGGGCTAGAGACCCAGTACTTC. It specifies CASSYSLIGSGLETQYF.

This clonotype turned up a few times. The chain links TRBV29-1 to TRBJ1-2; no firm D call. Trimming took 3 bases from V and 3 from J, leaving 14 bases between them. The CDR3 contains 14 residues. Germline V lookup: CDR1 SQVTM, CDR2 ANQGSEA. The CDR3: CSVERRNLYYGYTF. CDR3 DNA sequence: TGCAGCGTTGAGCGCAGGAACCTTTACTATGGCTACACCTTC.

The V call is TRBV5-1, the J call TRBJ1-4; 7 bases align to TRBD1. From germline, CDR1 is SGHRS and CDR2 YFSETQ. J gave up 5 bases and V 0 bases, and 4 bases lay outside the gene matches. This CDR3 is built from 15 residues. CDR3 coding DNA: TGCGCCAGCAGCTTGGGACAGGGCAGAAATGAAAAACTGTTTTTT. Its translation is CASSLGQGRNEKLFF.